A single sample gave rise to the 32 T cell receptor beta chains below, sequenced in a study of human T cells and chemical hapten exposure. Via MiXCR, TCRdb re-called the RACE reads, giving one row per CDR3 protein. The table shows roughly 80,000 distinct CDR3 sequences, with approximately 14% occurring only once. Time point reported: pre-sensitization, week 0. The sample's treatment: therapeutic diphenylcyclopropenone sensitization with weekly scalp DPC. Here the sequenced sample was whole blood, taken in connection with sensitization to the hapten diphenylcyclopropenone (DPC). The receptor set was obtained from a woman in her forties or fifties with alopecia areata. Some clones in this sample may be carry-over from other donors' samples.

This clonotype was seen more than once but under ten times. The CDR3 region has the DNA TGTGCCAGCACCTACGGGATGGACAGGGCTGCCGAGCAGTACTTC. Its translation is CASTYGMDRAAEQYF. V is TRBV6-5 and J is TRBJ2-7; 8 nucleotides align to TRBD1. The junction had 14 bases not matched to a gene; V was cut back by 7 bases and J by 6 bases. The CDR3 is 15 residues long. Germline assignment: CDR1 MNHEY and CDR2 SVGAGI.

V usage is TRBV6-6 and J usage is TRBJ2-7, with 7 bases that match TRBD2. Germline CDR1 MNHNY, CDR2 SVGAGI (reference sequence). The trim removed 6 bases at V and 3 bases at J, leaving 5 bases unmatched. The CDR3 has 13 residues. The CDR3 protein is CASRAGPNYEQYF. The CDR3 nucleotides read TGTGCCAGCAGAGCGGGACCTAACTACGAGCAGTACTTC.

This chain uses TRBV25-1 with TRBJ2-4; weak D call: TRBD2 (5 bases). Per the germline V gene, CDR1 is MGHDK and CDR2 is SYGVNS. The ends were cut back, 5 bases at V and 0 bases at J, with 14 bases in the middle. The CDR3 has 16 amino acids. The CDR3 region is CASSWSGKGAKNIQYF. CDR3 DNA sequence: TGTGCCAGCAGTTGGTCGGGGAAGGGAGCCAAAAACATTCAGTACTTC. The entire variable domain, with the rest obtained from reference TRBV25-1 and TRBJ2-4, is as follows: EADIYQTPRYLVIGTGKKITLECSQTMGHDKMYWYQQDPGMELHLIHYSYGVNSTEKGDLSSESTVSRIRTEHFPLTLESARPSHTSQYLCASSWSGKGAKNIQYFGAGTRLSVL.

Only a few counts were recorded for this clonotype. The rearrangement joins TRBV20-1 to TRBJ2-1; 8 bases match TRBD1. This CDR3 is 13 amino acids long. V lost 5 bases and J lost 1; bases outside the gene matches: 1. Germline CDR1 DFQATT, CDR2 SNEGSKA (reference sequence). The CDR3 loop is CSARDRSYNEQFF. For the CDR3, the DNA is TGCAGTGCTCGGGACAGGTCCTACAATGAGCAGTTCTTC.

This clonotype was found a few times. This chain connects TRBV11-2 to TRBJ1-1, with unresolved D. This CDR3 contains 13 residues. V was cut by 1 base and J by 8 bases, with 11 bases left in between. Germline CDR1 is SGHAT and CDR2 is FQNNGV. The CDR3 protein is CASSLVAQTEAFF. DNA of the CDR3: TGTGCCAGCAGCTTAGTCGCTCAGACCGAAGCTTTCTTT.

This clonotype came up a few times. V gene TRBV28 combines with J gene TRBJ1-6; D is uncertain. Trimming removed 3 bases at V and 8 bases at J, with 17 bases between. The CDR3 runs 16 residues. Germline loops: CDR1 MDHEN, CDR2 SYDVKM. The CDR3 protein is CASSFIERLSHSPLHF. The CDR3 bases are TGTGCCAGCAGTTTCATTGAACGGCTATCCCATTCACCCCTCCACTTT. The full variable domain, with the rest looked up from reference TRBV28 and TRBJ1-6, is DVKVTQSSRYLVKRTGEKVFLECVQDMDHENMFWYRQDPGLGLRLIYFSYDVKMKEKGDIPEGYSVSREKKERFSLILESASTNQTSMYLCASSFIERLSHSPLHFGNGTRLTVT.

The chain joins TRBV12-3 or TRBV12-4 to TRBJ2-2; 10 bases fit TRBD1. The trim removed 4 bases at V and 3 bases at J, leaving 2 bases unmatched. CDR3 length: 15 residues. In DNA, the CDR3 is TGTGCCAGCAGTTACGGGACAGGGGACACCGGGGAGCTGTTTTTT. It translates to CASSYGTGDTGELFF.

This clonotype has more than one count but fewer than ten. The gene calls are TRBV20-1 and TRBJ2-7, with 14 bases matching TRBD2. The germline gives CDR1 DFQATT, CDR2 SNEGSKA (reference sequence). The CDR3 is 17 amino acids. The V and J ends lost 5 bases and 7 bases, in that order; junction bases with no gene match: 16. The CDR3 reads CSAHGTSGSLASGEQYF. CDR3 coding DNA: TGCAGTGCTCACGGGACTAGCGGGAGTCTCGCTTCGGGAGAGCAGTACTTC.

This clonotype was detected a few times. The junction does not match germline at one end; this may be a read error. V usage is TRBV20-1 and J usage is TRBJ1-2; TRBD1 agrees at 7 bases. The CDR3 is 11 residues long. The germline CDR1 and CDR2 sequences are DFQATT and SNEGSKA (reference sequence). CDR3 coding DNA: TGCAGTGCTCGCCGGGACAGCCTTTTCCGCTTC. Its protein is CSARRDSLFRF.

The chain uses TRBV12-3 or TRBV12-4 and TRBJ1-4; 11 nucleotides agree with TRBD1. The junction had 3 bases not matched to a gene; V was cut back by 8 bases and J by 4 bases. CDR3 length: 14 amino acids. CDR3 residues: CASGQGADNEKLFF. The CDR3, as DNA: TGTGCCAGCGGACAGGGGGCAGATAATGAAAAACTGTTTTTT.

This clonotype was detected many times. This sequence joins TRBV12-3 or TRBV12-4 and TRBJ1-2; D is unclear. The CDR3 consists of 13 residues. Trimming took off 5 bases at V and 4 bases at J, with 11 bases between the two ends. The CDR3 nucleotides read TGTGCCAGCAGTCCCACCAGGTTCTATGGCTACACCTTC. Its translation: CASSPTRFYGYTF.

The chain employs TRBV12-3 or TRBV12-4 and TRBJ1-6; 9 bases align to TRBD1. Trimming removed 6 bases from V and 9 bases from J; junction bases left unmatched: 9. The CDR3 sequence is 15 residues long. CDR3 amino acids: CASSSTDRGGSPLHF. Written as DNA, the CDR3 is TGTGCCAGCAGCTCCACGGACAGGGGAGGTTCACCCCTCCACTTT.

This clonotype came up a few times. This chain connects TRBV12-3 or TRBV12-4 to TRBJ2-1; 7 bases fit TRBD2. The CDR3 runs to 15 residues. Trimming removed 6 bases from V and 9 bases from J; junction bases left unmatched: 14. DNA for the CDR3: TGTGCCAGCAGCCAGACGGGGACTAAGGTCAGTGAGCAGTTCTTC. It encodes CASSQTGTKVSEQFF.

This clonotype was seen only a few times. The rearrangement uses TRBV5-1 and TRBJ1-6, with 10 bases fitting TRBD1. V lost 4 bases and J lost 10; bases outside the gene matches: 5. The CDR3 loop spans 14 amino acids. Germline CDR1 SGHRS, CDR2 YFSETQ. The CDR3, as DNA: TGCGCCAGCAGCACGGGACAGGGGAGCTCACCCCTCCACTTT. It is translated as CASSTGQGSSPLHF.

This clonotype was found a few times. The gene calls are TRBV6-5 and TRBJ2-7, with D possibly being TRBD2 (6 bases). Between the trimmed V and J ends, which lost 2 bases and 0 bases, there was a span of 14 bases. The length of the CDR3 is 16 residues. From germline, CDR1 is MNHEY and CDR2 SVGAGI. In DNA form, the CDR3 reads TGTGCCAGCAGTTACGACGGAGCGGGTACCTCCTACGAGCAGTACTTC. Its translation is CASSYDGAGTSYEQYF.

This clonotype was seen a handful of times. CDR3 DNA sequence: TGCGCCAGCAGCCAAGATCTAACAGCCGGAAACACCATATATTTT. It codes for CASSQDLTAGNTIYF. The chain uses TRBV4-1 and TRBJ1-3; D is undetermined. The CDR3 covers 15 residues. Trimming removed 0 bases at V and 4 bases at J, with 10 bases between. Germline V lookup: CDR1 MGHRA, CDR2 YSYEKL.

The rearrangement uses TRBV19 and TRBJ2-6; D is ambiguous. The V gene lost 10 bases and the J gene lost 0 bases, with 10 bases spanning the gap. This CDR3 has 14 residues. Germline values: CDR1 LNHDA, CDR2 SQIVND (reference sequence). In DNA, the CDR3 is TGTGCCACTAAAGTCGACTCTGGGGCCAACGTCCTGACTTTC. Protein sequence: CATKVDSGANVLTF.

The V call is TRBV6-6, the J call TRBJ2-5, with 8 positions matching TRBD2. Germline loops: CDR1 MNHNY, CDR2 SVGAGI (reference sequence). V lost 4 bases, J lost 5 bases, and 3 bases stayed unmatched. This CDR3 comprises 13 residues. The CDR3 loop reads CASSSGLGETQYF. The CDR3 DNA reads TGTGCCAGCAGTTCGGGACTAGGGGAGACCCAGTACTTC.

This clonotype was found a few times. The genes are TRBV3-1 and TRBJ2-7; D remains ambiguous. Trimming took 1 base from V and 0 from J, leaving 10 bases between them. The CDR3 totals 15 residues. Germline V lookup: CDR1 LGHDT, CDR2 YNNKEL (reference sequence). DNA of the CDR3: TGTGCCAGCAGCCAAGGTCGGCGGTCCTCCTACGAGCAGTACTTC. It codes for CASSQGRRSSYEQYF.

The CDR3 DNA sequence: TGCAGTGCTAGATTATTGGGGACTGAAGCTTTCTTT. Its translation is CSARLLGTEAFF. The chain uses TRBV20-1 and TRBJ1-1; D not resolved. The CDR3 contains 12 residues. V was pared by 2 bases and J by 5 bases, with 9 bases between. The germline gives CDR1 DFQATT, CDR2 SNEGSKA (reference sequence).

This clonotype came up a few times. The V gene is TRBV18, the J gene TRBJ1-4; no firm D call. V was pared by 6 bases and J by 8 bases, with 13 bases between. CDR1 is KGHSH and CDR2 is LQKENI in the germline V gene. This CDR3 has 13 residues. The CDR3 reads CASSLRIGEKLFF. The CDR3 region has the DNA TGTGCCAGCTCCCTACGGATCGGAGAAAAACTGTTTTTT.

The table lists this clonotype with a few counts. DNA for the CDR3: TGTGCCAGTAGTCCGAAGGGAATCTATGGCTACACCTTC. As protein: CASSPKGIYGYTF. This chain joins TRBV19 and TRBJ1-2; no definite D call. The germline V gene has CDR1 LNHDA and CDR2 SQIVND (reference sequence). This CDR3 spans 13 amino acids. Trimming shortened V by 5 bases and J by 4 bases, and 11 bases separated the two germline ends. Full variable domain (remainder filled in from reference TRBV19 and TRBJ1-2): DGGITQSPKYLFRKEGQNVTLSCEQNLNHDAMYWYRQDPGQGLRLIYYSQIVNDFQKGDIAEGYSVSREKKESFPLTVTSAQKNPTAFYLCASSPKGIYGYTFGSGTRLTVV.

There are a few counts of this clonotype. This chain joins TRBV7-2 and TRBJ2-7; 9 bases are shared with TRBD1. From germline, CDR1 is SGHTA and CDR2 FQGNSA. The V segment lost 1 base and the J segment 4 bases; nucleotides outside the gene matches: 2. CDR3 length: 14 residues. CDR3 amino acids: CASSLGQGGYEQYF. CDR3 in DNA: TGTGCCAGCAGCTTAGGACAGGGGGGGTACGAGCAGTACTTC.

This clonotype showed up just once. DNA for the CDR3: TGCGCCAGCAGCGACGGGAGGGGCCCAAATTCACCCCTCCACTTT. This translates into CASSDGRGPNSPLHF. The chain uses TRBV5-1 and TRBJ1-6; possible D gene TRBD1, 5 bases. Trimming left V 4 bases short and J 7 bases short, with 15 bases between. Germline V gives CDR1 SGHRS, CDR2 YFSETQ. The CDR3 loop spans 15 amino acids.

This clonotype has just a few counts. The chain employs TRBV27 and TRBJ1-1, with a possible D match to TRBD1 (5 bases). CDR1 is MNHEY, CDR2 SMNVEV, per germline (reference sequence). The CDR3 has 14 amino acids. V dropped 4 bases and J dropped 2 bases, with 11 bases sitting between them. CDR3 protein: CASSWGSRNTEAFF. DNA of the CDR3: TGTGCCAGCAGTTGGGGCAGCCGTAACACTGAAGCTTTCTTT.

In its sample, this clonotype was seen a few times. This sequence joins TRBV5-4 and TRBJ2-2; 9 nucleotides agree with TRBD1. This CDR3 is built from 14 residues. V dropped 9 bases and J dropped 5; count of bases not matched to a gene: 8. Germline CDR1 is SGHNT and CDR2 is YYREEE (reference sequence). CDR3 amino acids: CATRQGGGTGELFF. The CDR3 region has the DNA TGTGCCACCCGACAGGGGGGAGGGACCGGGGAGCTGTTTTTT.

The genes are TRBV11-2 and TRBJ1-1, with D unclear. From germline, CDR1 is SGHAT and CDR2 FQNNGV. CDR3 length: 14 amino acids. V was pared by 5 bases and J by 4 bases, with 14 bases between. DNA for the CDR3: TGTGCCAGCAGCCCGTATGACATGCCCACTGAAGCTTTCTTT. As protein: CASSPYDMPTEAFF.

This clonotype has just a few counts. The genes are TRBV20-1 and TRBJ2-2; 9 bases are shared with TRBD2. V dropped 3 bases and J dropped 5; count of bases not matched to a gene: 7. CDR3 length equals 15 residues. Per germline, CDR1 DFQATT and CDR2 SNEGSKA (reference sequence). This CDR3 is CSAREAGGPTGELFF. The CDR3, as DNA: TGCAGTGCTAGGGAGGCGGGAGGGCCGACCGGGGAGCTGTTTTTT.

This clonotype was seen a handful of times. V is TRBV5-1 and J is TRBJ2-7; D call uncertain. From germline, CDR1 is SGHRS and CDR2 YFSETQ. CDR3 size: 14 residues. V gave up 4 bases and J gave up 4 bases, with 15 bases separating them. CDR3 nucleotide sequence: TGCGCCAGCAGCCCTGACATGGTTGGGTACGAGCAGTACTTC. The encoded protein is CASSPDMVGYEQYF.

V is TRBV27 and J is TRBJ2-5, with D maybe TRBD2 (6 bases). V was shortened by 7 bases and J by 8 bases, with 11 bases between the two germline ends. Germline loops: CDR1 MNHEY, CDR2 SMNVEV (reference sequence). This CDR3 region has 11 residues. CDR3 region: CASTGGDTQYF. In DNA form, the CDR3 reads TGTGCCAGCACCGGAGGGGACACCCAGTACTTC.

This chain's CDR3 is CASSLRTGDETQYF. The CDR3, as DNA: TGTGCCAGCAGTCTACGAACAGGGGACGAGACCCAGTACTTC. The chain couples TRBV7-9 to TRBJ2-5, with 7 nucleotides matching TRBD1. V gave up 6 bases and J gave up 5 bases; unmatched junction bases: 9. The length of the CDR3 is 14 residues. CDR1 SEHNR and CDR2 FQNEAQ come from the germline V gene (reference sequence).

This clonotype turned up a few times. The chain employs TRBV14 and TRBJ1-1, with TRBD1 as a possible D gene (6 bases). V lost 3 bases and J lost 2, with 10 bases in between. CDR3 size: 14 residues. Germline values: CDR1 SGHDN, CDR2 FVKESK. CDR3 nucleotides: TGTGCCAGCAGCCATTCAGGGGCCAACACTGAAGCTTTCTTT. As protein: CASSHSGANTEAFF.